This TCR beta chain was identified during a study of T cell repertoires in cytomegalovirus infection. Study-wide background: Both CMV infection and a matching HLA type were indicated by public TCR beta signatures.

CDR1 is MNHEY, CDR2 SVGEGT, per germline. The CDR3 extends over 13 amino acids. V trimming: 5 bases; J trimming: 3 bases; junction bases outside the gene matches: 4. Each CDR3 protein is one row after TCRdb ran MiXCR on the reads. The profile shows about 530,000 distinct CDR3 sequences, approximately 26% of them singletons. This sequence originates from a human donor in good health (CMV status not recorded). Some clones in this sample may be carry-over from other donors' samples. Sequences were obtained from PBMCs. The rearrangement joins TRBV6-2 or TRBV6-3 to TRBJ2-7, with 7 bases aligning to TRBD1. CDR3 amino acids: CASSETGIYEQYV. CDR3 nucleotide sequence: TGTGCCAGCAGTGAGACAGGGATCTACGAGCAGTACGTC.